Listed below are T cell receptor beta chains from one sample, sequenced in a study of response to subunit inactivated influenza vaccine. TCRdb fed the RT-PCR reads into MiXCR, producing one record per CDR3 protein. There are around 540,000 distinct CDR3 sequences in the sample; 10% to 15% occur only once, and 9.5% to 13% lies in the top ten. The source material was PBMCs from blood, sampled on the day of vaccination. These receptors all come from a man in his forties or fifties who received an inactivated influenza vaccine. CDR3s include the opening cysteine and the closing phenylalanine or tryptophan. The order of the fields is V gene, D gene, CDR3 length, clone size, J gene, CDR3 DNA, CDR3 protein. D genes are given only for firm matches. Rows give clone size only sometimes, using once, few, many, or a class for an expanded clone.

TRBV29-1	TRBD2	15	few	TRBJ2-5	TGCAGCGTCGGATGGGGGGGGGAGTACCAAGAGACCCAGTACTTC	CSVGWGGEYQETQYF
TRBV6-5	NA	18	many	TRBJ2-7	TGTGCCAGCAGTTACTCGTCCTATAGCCCCAGCCCGATCTACGAGCAGTACTTC	CASSYSSYSPSPIYEQYF
TRBV5-1	TRBD2	17	few	TRBJ2-3	TGCGCCAGCAGCTTGGTGGGAGCGGGAGGGCCGGCAGATACGCAGTATTTT	CASSLVGAGGPADTQYF
TRBV9	NA	13	few	TRBJ1-6	TGTGCCAGCAGCGCTGCAGGGACTTCACCCCTCCACTTT	CASSAAGTSPLHF
TRBV20-1	TRBD1	14	NA	TRBJ2-5	TGCAGTGCCGAGACAGGGAAATGGCAAGAGACCCAGTACTTC	CSAETGKWQETQYF
TRBV20-1	TRBD2	12	few	TRBJ2-7	TGCAGTGCTAGAGATGGGCCGGGGGGGCAGTACTTC	CSARDGPGGQYF
TRBV5-1	NA	15	many	TRBJ1-4	TGCGCCAGCAGCTTGTCGACAGGAGGGGGTGAAAAACTGTTTTTT	CASSLSTGGGEKLFF
TRBV28	NA	11	NA	TRBJ2-7	TGTGCCAGCAGCCAAAGTGTGAGGCAGTACTTC	CASSQSVRQYF
TRBV5-1	NA	17	few	TRBJ1-4	TGCGCCAGCAAAAGAGGGGCTGTCGTCGGTACTAATGAAAAACTGTTTTTT	CASKRGAVVGTNEKLFF
TRBV6-2/TRBV6-3	TRBD2	15	NA	TRBJ2-2	TGTGCCAGCAGGGATACTAGCGGAAAGGGCGGGGAGCTGTTTTTT	CASRDTSGKGGELFF
TRBV28	NA	15	NA	TRBJ2-5	TGTGCCAGCAGAAGGGATGATAAGCCCTGGGAGACCCAGTACTTC	CASRRDDKPWETQYF
TRBV5-1	NA	15	few	TRBJ2-7	TGCGCCAGCAGCTTGGAAGCGGGCACCCCCTACGAGCAGTACTTC	CASSLEAGTPYEQYF
TRBV5-1	NA	15	few	TRBJ2-7	TGCGCCAGCAGCTTGGTTGCGGGGAGCGGCAGCGAGCAGTACTTC	CASSLVAGSGSEQYF
TRBV7-9	NA	13	NA	TRBJ1-2	TGTGCCAGCAGCTTAGAGTTGTTAGGTGGCTACACCTTC	CASSLELLGGYTF
TRBV27	TRBD1	14	NA	TRBJ2-1	TGTGCCAGCAGTTTCGGACAGGGTACACATGAGCAGTTCTTC	CASSFGQGTHEQFF
TRBV5-1	NA	16	many	TRBJ1-1	TGCGCCAGCAGCTTGGAACAACAGGGTAGGAACACTGAAGCTTTCTTT	CASSLEQQGRNTEAFF
TRBV12-3/TRBV12-4	TRBD1	14	few	TRBJ1-5	TGTGCCAGCAATAGGGGACAGACAAATCAGCCCCAGCATTTT	CASNRGQTNQPQHF
TRBV4-1	NA	14	few	TRBJ2-3	TGCGCCAGCAGCCAAGTAAAGTCCACAGATACGCAGTATTTT	CASSQVKSTDTQYF
TRBV6-1	NA	15	once	TRBJ2-7	TGTGCCAGCAGCGCGACCTGGAGCCCCCTCTACGAGCAGTACTTC	CASSATWSPLYEQYF
TRBV12-3/TRBV12-4	NA	15	NA	TRBJ2-7	TGTGCCAGCAGTTTAAGGGTCGGGGGCCTATACGAGCAGTACTTC	CASSLRVGGLYEQYF
TRBV20-1	NA	14	many	TRBJ2-1	TGCAGTGCTAGATGGTTGACGGAGCGAAATGAGCAGTTCTTC	CSARWLTERNEQFF
TRBV30	TRBD1	13	NA	TRBJ2-7	TGTGCCGCAACGACAGGGAACTCCTACGAGCAGTACTTC	CAATTGNSYEQYF
TRBV7-9	NA	11	NA	TRBJ2-1	TGTGCCAGCAGAGAATACAATGAGCAGTTCTTC	CASREYNEQFF
TRBV20-1	TRBD2	15	many	TRBJ2-1	TGCAGTGCTAGAGAGATACTAGCGGGTTACAATGAGCAGTTCTTC	CSAREILAGYNEQFF
TRBV24-1	NA	15	NA	TRBJ2-6	TGTGCCACCAGTGATACGTCGTCTGGGGCCATCGTCCTGACTTTC	CATSDTSSGAIVLTF
TRBV3-1	NA	12	NA	TRBJ1-6	TGTGCCAGCAGCCAAGCCGGCGGGCCCCTCCACTTT	CASSQAGGPLHF
TRBV5-6	TRBD1	15	NA	TRBJ2-4	TGTGCCAGCAGCTTGCCCGGGACAGGGGGAAACATTCAGTACTTC	CASSLPGTGGNIQYF
TRBV20-1	TRBD1	15	few	TRBJ2-7	TGCAGTGCCCCCCCCTCGACAGGGGGCGGTTTGAAGCAGTACTTC	CSAPPSTGGGLKQYF
TRBV28	TRBD2	13	few	TRBJ2-7	TGTGCCAGCAGGACTAGCGCTCCCTACGAGCAGTACTTC	CASRTSAPYEQYF
TRBV4-2	TRBD1	16	few	TRBJ2-2	TGTGCCAGCAGCCAACCCAGGGGGTCAGGGACCGGGGAGCTGTTTTTT	CASSQPRGSGTGELFF
TRBV28	NA	14	few	TRBJ1-2	TGTGCCAGCAGTCCCACAGCTTTTAACTATGGCTACACCTTC	CASSPTAFNYGYTF
TRBV3-1	TRBD2	17	few	TRBJ2-5	TGTGCCAGCAGCCAAGTAATCGGACTAGCGGGGGAAGAGACCCAGTACTTC	CASSQVIGLAGEETQYF
TRBV27	NA	10	NA	TRBJ2-5	TGTGCCAGCACCTTGGAGACCCAGTACTTC	CASTLETQYF
TRBV7-9	NA	15	NA	TRBJ2-1	TGTGCCAGCAGAGGGGGGGTAGGAAGGCAGAGTGAGCAGTTCTTC	CASRGGVGRQSEQFF
TRBV5-1	TRBD1	17	NA	TRBJ1-5	TGCGCCAGCAGCATCATGCCGGGACAGGGGGCGAATCAGCCCCAGCATTTT	CASSIMPGQGANQPQHF